A selection of T cell receptor beta chains follows, all from one sample in a study of vaccination and CD4 T cells after COVID-19. Their cognate antigens are unknown. Via MiXCR, TCRdb re-called the PCR reads, giving one row per CDR3 protein. The table shows about 9,100 distinct CDR3 sequences, with more than 65% occurring only once. The sequenced sample was CD4+ T cells from blood, cultured in vitro. The receptor source for this set is a human donor who had recovered from COVID-19. Each CDR3 is given with its conserved first and last residue. Fields, in order: V gene, J gene, clone size, D gene, CDR3 protein, CDR3 DNA. The D gene is left open where the match is weak. A clone size is listed for some rows: how often the clone was seen (once, few, many), or a class if it is expanded.

TRBV30	TRBJ1-2	-	TRBD1	CAWLGQGEAILGGYTF	TGTGCCTGGCTGGGACAGGGGGAGGCCATCCTTGGTGGCTACACCTTC
TRBV20-1	TRBJ1-2	-	-	CSARDRWGNGYTF	TGCAGTGCTAGAGATAGATGGGGGAATGGCTACACCTTC
TRBV7-9	TRBJ1-2	few	TRBD1	CASSLDRGHGYTF	TGTGCCAGCAGCCTGGACAGGGGCCATGGCTACACCTTC
TRBV7-9	TRBJ2-7	few	-	CASSLGGQTYEQYF	TGTGCCAGCAGCTTGGGGGGGCAAACCTACGAGCAGTACTTC
TRBV6-5	TRBJ1-6	medium-sized	TRBD1	CASSFGPGGSDSPLHF	TGTGCCAGCAGTTTTGGGCCAGGGGGGTCGGATTCACCCCTCCACTTT
TRBV12-3/TRBV12-4	TRBJ2-4	-	-	CASSGDTYIQYF	TGTGCCAGCAGTGGGGACACCTACATTCAGTACTTC
TRBV27	TRBJ1-1	-	TRBD1	CASSARQGALTEAFF	TGTGCCAGCAGTGCCCGACAGGGGGCTTTGACTGAAGCTTTCTTT
TRBV20-1	TRBJ1-1	once	-	CSPRGSTEAFF	TGCAGTCCCCGCGGGAGCACTGAAGCTTTCTTT
TRBV29-1	TRBJ2-3	few	-	CSVVGRDTQYF	TGCAGCGTTGTGGGGCGAGATACGCAGTATTTT
TRBV4-3	TRBJ1-3	-	TRBD1	CASSQDQGANTIYF	TGCGCCAGCAGCCAAGACCAGGGGGCGAACACCATATATTTT
TRBV6-1	TRBJ2-1	-	TRBD2	CASRLAGGYNEQFF	TGTGCCAGCAGACTAGCGGGAGGATACAATGAGCAGTTCTTC
TRBV6-1	TRBJ1-5	-	TRBD1	CASSRSTGGNQPQHF	TGTGCCAGCAGTCGAAGTACAGGGGGCAATCAGCCCCAGCATTTT
TRBV7-9	TRBJ2-2	once	TRBD2	CASSPRGANTGELFF	TGTGCCAGCAGCCCCCGGGGGGCGAACACCGGGGAGCTGTTTTTT
TRBV28	TRBJ2-2	-	-	CASSPSVATGELFF	TGTGCCAGCAGTCCTAGCGTGGCCACCGGGGAGCTGTTTTTT
TRBV9	TRBJ2-3	-	TRBD2	CASSVSGRYGTDTQYF	TGTGCCAGCAGCGTTAGCGGGAGGTATGGTACAGATACGCAGTATTTT
TRBV27	TRBJ1-1	-	-	CASSLRQFNTEAFF	TGTGCCAGCAGTTTGAGGCAGTTTAACACTGAAGCTTTCTTT
TRBV9	TRBJ2-5	-	-	CASSVDGSETQYF	TGTGCCAGCAGCGTAGATGGTTCGGAGACCCAGTACTTC
TRBV7-2	TRBJ2-2	-	TRBD2	CASSLGTSGWSGELFF	TGTGCCAGCAGCCTTGGGACTAGCGGGTGGAGTGGGGAGCTGTTTTTT
TRBV20-1	TRBJ1-1	-	-	CSASPGTEAFF	TGCAGTGCTAGCCCCGGGACTGAAGCTTTCTTT
TRBV3-1	TRBJ1-5	once	-	CASSQSKIGQPQHF	TGTGCCAGCAGCCAAAGTAAGATAGGTCAGCCCCAGCATTTT
TRBV12-5	TRBJ1-1	-	-	CASGRGSALENTEAFF	TGTGCTAGTGGCCGTGGGAGCGCCCTCGAGAACACTGAAGCTTTCTTT
TRBV2	TRBJ2-1	-	-	CASKEGSHEQFF	TGTGCCAGCAAGGAGGGGAGCCATGAGCAGTTCTTC
TRBV27	TRBJ2-2	-	-	CASIGVTGELFF	TGTGCCAGCATTGGGGTCACCGGGGAGCTGTTTTTT
TRBV6-1	TRBJ2-7	-	TRBD1	CASSERTGGGLYEQYF	TGTGCCAGCAGTGAACGGACAGGGGGCGGCCTCTACGAGCAGTACTTC